This record covers a single T cell receptor (beta chain). Its antigen target is currently unknown. Qualities for individual bases were not recorded, and no much larger clone is one base off. The entry originates in a study of T cell changes during pregnancy in multiple sclerosis (dated 2019 in TCRdb). Turning to the overall study: The study examined how the T cell repertoire changed over the course of pregnancy in women with multiple sclerosis.

The receptor library was made with the immunoSEQ multiplex PCR assay. TCRdb mirrors the immuneACCESS table, restricted to in-frame sequences. Some clones are absent from its copies; in checked studies, under half trace to an unresolved V gene, and the reason for the others is unknown. The sample table lists 90,000 or so clones, around 94% of them with a count of one. Over 1.5% of the sample lies in the top ten. The CDR3 spans 13 residues, from the cysteine through the phenylalanine. Only the CDR3 region is kept as DNA, spanning 39 bases read in frame from base 1. The germline V and J ends show losses of 7 bases and 4 bases respectively, and no gene match explains 5 bases of the junction. From the germline V gene (reference sequence), CDR1 is LNHDA and CDR2 is SQIVND.

The chain couples TRBV19 to TRBJ2-7; 9 of the junction bases match TRBD1. The receptor's source is a female donor in good health, enrolled as a control in a pregnancy study. Sequences were derived from peripheral blood, sampled after pregnancy. At the DNA level, the sequence is TGTGCCAGTACTCCGGGACAGGGATACGAGCAGTACTTC. It translates to CASTPGQGYEQYF.